Listed here is a single T cell receptor (beta chain). What it binds is not known. This sample is part of a study of human T cells and chemical hapten exposure. Study-wide context: How much TCR each sample yielded varied, mostly because pooled library volumes differed slightly. Study-level results: There was a positive correlation between PT1 expanded TCR counts and patch test score. TCRs at high frequency, those above 1 in 1000, did not change with DPC sensitization.

The time point is: pre-sensitization, week 0. This sample's treatment: therapeutic diphenylcyclopropenone sensitization with weekly scalp DPC. The library tagged individual cDNA molecules with unique molecular identifiers. TCRdb processed the RACE reads anew with MiXCR; each CDR3 protein has one entry. The repertoire holds approximately 100,000 distinct CDR3 sequences, with 9.5% to 15% as singletons. Germline assignment: CDR1 SGHNT and CDR2 YYREEE (reference sequence). The length of the CDR3 is 13 residues. V was shortened by 3 bases and J by 5 bases, with 11 bases between the two germline ends. The TCR comes from a woman aged 50 to 60 with alopecia areata. Some clones in this sample may be carry-over from other donors' samples. This sample comprised whole blood, obtained in connection with sensitization to the hapten diphenylcyclopropenone (DPC). The gene calls are TRBV5-4 and TRBJ1-1; weak D call: TRBD1 (5 bases). CDR3 region: CASSYDSTTEAFF. The CDR3 DNA reads TGTGCCAGCAGCTACGACAGCACTACTGAAGCTTTCTTT.